One and the same sample provided the 16 T cell receptor beta chains below, sequenced in a study of identical twins. TCRdb redid the calling of the 5' RACE reads with MiXCR, one entry per CDR3 protein. This repertoire shows under 250,000 distinct CDR3 sequences, 7.5% found once; its top ten account for around 1.8%. This sample also belongs to another study, concerning yellow fever vaccine responses in identical twins.

The specimen sequenced was memory (CD45RO+) T cells sorted from blood. Receptors originate from a woman younger than 35 in good health.

This clonotype was observed at least ten times. V is TRBV5-1 and J is TRBJ2-7, with TRBD1 matching 7 bases. The CDR3 totals 13 residues. Germline lookup yields CDR1 SGHRS and CDR2 YFSETQ. V trimming: 3 bases; J trimming: 1 base; junction bases outside the gene matches: 1. The CDR3 nucleotides read TGCGCCAGCAGCTGGGACAGATCCTACGAGCAGTACTTC. It encodes CASSWDRSYEQYF. The full variable domain, in which reference TRBV5-1 and TRBJ2-7 provide the parts outside the CDR3, is KAGVTQTPRYLIKTRGQQVTLSCSPISGHRSVSWYQQTPGQGLQFLFEYFSETQRNKGNFPGRFSGRQFSNSRSEMNVSTLELGDSALYLCASSWDRSYEQYFGPGTRLTVT.

This clonotype was seen a few times. In DNA, the CDR3 is TGTGCCAGCAGCTTAGAGTTGGGCAGGGGTGTAAGGAACATTCAGTACTTC. This sequence encodes CASSLELGRGVRNIQYF. The V and J genes are TRBV11-2 and TRBJ2-4; TRBD1 is a possible D gene (6 bases). V lost 0 bases and J 7 bases, leaving 19 bases between the germline ends. The V gene's germline CDR1 is SGHAT and CDR2 FQNNGV. The CDR3 has 17 residues.

This clonotype was counted ten times or more. This sequence joins TRBV29-1 and TRBJ1-2; D is uncertain. The V gene lost 0 bases and the J gene lost 1 base, with 9 bases spanning the gap. Germline assignment: CDR1 SQVTM and CDR2 ANQGSEA. CDR3 size: 14 residues. CDR3 sequence: CSVEDHGVNYGYTF. The DNA of the CDR3 is TGCAGCGTTGAAGATCACGGGGTTAACTATGGCTACACCTTC.

The chain uses TRBV28 and TRBJ2-7; D remains ambiguous. CDR1 is MDHEN, CDR2 SYDVKM, per germline. Trimming cost V 3 bases and J 4 bases, with 10 bases left between them. This CDR3 contains 13 residues. In DNA form, the CDR3 reads TGTGCCAGCAGTTTGGGTAGTATATACGAGCAGTACTTC. Residues: CASSLGSIYEQYF.

This clonotype was picked up many times. The CDR3 DNA sequence: TGTGCCACCAGCAGAGATTCTAGCGGGAGGGGAGATGATGAGCAGTTCTTC. This codes for CATSRDSSGRGDDEQFF. The gene calls are TRBV15 and TRBJ2-1, with 12 bases aligning to TRBD2. V lost 0 bases, J lost 8 bases, and 8 bases stayed unmatched. The CDR3 has 17 amino acids. CDR1 LNHNV and CDR2 YYDKDF come from the germline V gene (reference sequence). The whole variable domain, remainder taken from reference TRBV15 and TRBJ2-1, is DAMVIQNPRYQVTQFGKPVTLSCSQTLNHNVMYWYQQKSSQAPKLLFHYYDKDFNNEADTPDNFQSRRPNTSFCFLDIRSPGLGDTAMYLCATSRDSSGRGDDEQFFGPGTRLTVL.

The chain couples TRBV5-1 to TRBJ2-5; 13 bases are a match to TRBD2. V was pared by 4 bases and J by 1 base, with 4 bases of the junction left unmatched. The CDR3 runs to 16 residues. Per the germline V gene, CDR1 is SGHRS and CDR2 is YFSETQ. CDR3: CASSRGLAGAQETQYF. DNA of the CDR3: TGCGCCAGCAGCAGAGGACTAGCGGGGGCCCAAGAGACCCAGTACTTC.

This clonotype has a handful of counts. The V gene is TRBV6-1, the J gene TRBJ1-6; tentative D call: TRBD1 (6 bases). The CDR3 runs 19 residues. V was trimmed by 2 bases and J by 1 base, leaving 18 bases between them. Germline lookup yields CDR1 MNHNS and CDR2 SASEGT. The CDR3 protein is CASSELMGRGLSYNSPLHF. The CDR3 DNA follows: TGTGCCAGCAGTGAATTAATGGGCAGGGGTCTATCCTATAATTCACCCCTCCACTTT.

Ten or more counts support this clonotype. This chain connects TRBV4-3 to TRBJ2-7; 8 bases line up with TRBD2. V was clipped by 2 bases and J by 7 bases; unmatched bases: 19. CDR3 length equals 18 residues. Looked up from germline, CDR1 is LGHNA and CDR2 is YSLEER. CDR3 region: CASSQSTDRRPAGDEQYF. The CDR3 nucleotides read TGCGCCAGCAGCCAATCTACCGACAGACGCCCAGCGGGAGATGAGCAGTACTTC.

This clonotype was seen ten or more times. The V and J genes are TRBV2 and TRBJ2-7, with D perhaps TRBD2 (5 bases). The CDR3 runs to 15 residues. With 0 bases removed from V and 3 bases from J, the gap between germline ends came to 12 bases. Germline loops: CDR1 SNHLY, CDR2 FYNNEI. This CDR3 is CASSEAPASRYEQYF. The CDR3 DNA sequence: TGTGCCAGCAGTGAAGCTCCCGCTAGCCGCTACGAGCAGTACTTC.

The table lists this clonotype with a few counts. This rearrangement joins TRBV4-2 to TRBJ1-5; D gene unclear. The CDR3 runs 15 residues. Trimming removed 0 bases from V and 0 bases from J, with 6 bases in between. From germline, CDR1 is LGHNA and CDR2 YNFKEQ. This CDR3 reads CASSQEPDSNQPQHF. The CDR3 bases are TGTGCCAGCAGCCAAGAGCCGGATAGCAATCAGCCCCAGCATTTT.

This clonotype showed up many times. V usage is TRBV12-3 or TRBV12-4 and J usage is TRBJ2-2, with D unclear. The CDR3 is 15 residues long. V gave up 6 bases and J gave up 1 base, with 12 bases separating them. CDR3: CASRRGSLNTGELFF. CDR3 bases: TGTGCCAGCAGACGAGGCTCTTTGAACACCGGGGAGCTGTTTTTT.

The chain has TRBV2 and TRBJ2-1, with 7 bases that match TRBD1. This CDR3 contains 14 residues. Trimming removed 10 bases from V and 3 bases from J; junction bases left unmatched: 9. Germline V CDR1 and CDR2: SNHLY, FYNNEI. The CDR3 region has the DNA TGTGCCATAACAGGGGTTGAGGTCTACAATGAGCAGTTCTTC. Its translation: CAITGVEVYNEQFF. The whole variable domain, filled in from reference TRBV2 and TRBJ2-1, reads EPEVTQTPSHQVTQMGQEVILRCVPISNHLYFYWYRQILGQKVEFLVSFYNNEISEKSEIFDDQFSVERPDGSNFTLKIRSTKLEDSAMYFCAITGVEVYNEQFFGPGTRLTVL.

This clonotype was seen only a few times. V and J are TRBV20-1 and TRBJ2-1; D unclear. The CDR3 consists of 12 residues. Trimming removed 5 bases from V and 6 bases from J, with 11 bases in between. Germline CDR1 and CDR2: DFQATT and SNEGSKA (reference sequence). Written as DNA, the CDR3 is TGCAGTGCTGGCAGAGCCCCCAATGAGCAGTTCTTC. Translated: CSAGRAPNEQFF.

The rearrangement links TRBV28 to TRBJ2-4, with TRBD2 identical over 16 bases. CDR3 length equals 18 residues. Trimming at V came to 0 bases and at J to 7 bases, leaving 6 bases not matched to a gene. Germline V gives CDR1 MDHEN, CDR2 SYDVKM. The DNA for the CDR3 is TGTGCCAGCAGTTTATGGGGGACTAGCGGGGGGGCGGTCAACATTCAGTACTTC. Its protein is CASSLWGTSGGAVNIQYF.

This clonotype has a handful of counts. The chain uses TRBV25-1 and TRBJ2-7; 7 nucleotides align to TRBD2. This CDR3 region has 16 residues. Germline V gene data show CDR1 as MGHDK and CDR2 as SYGVNS. The trim removed 4 bases at V and 0 bases at J, leaving 9 bases unmatched. The CDR3 sequence: CASSGGPSGVSYEQYF. The CDR3 nucleotides read TGTGCCAGCAGTGGTGGGCCTAGCGGAGTCTCCTACGAGCAGTACTTC.

This clonotype was detected only a few times. The V and J genes are TRBV19 and TRBJ2-7; TRBD2 aligns across 7 bases. Germline CDR1 is LNHDA and CDR2 is SQIVND (reference sequence). With V trimmed by 8 bases and J by 4 bases, 8 bases remained unmatched. The CDR3 totals 13 residues. The DNA of the CDR3 is TGTGCCAGTGGAACTAGCGCTAAATACGAGCAGTACTTC. Its protein product is CASGTSAKYEQYF. Drawing the rest from reference TRBV19 and TRBJ2-7, the complete variable domain is DGGITQSPKYLFRKEGQNVTLSCEQNLNHDAMYWYRQDPGQGLRLIYYSQIVNDFQKGDIAEGYSVSREKKESFPLTVTSAQKNPTAFYLCASGTSAKYEQYFGPGTRLTVT.